This T cell receptor beta chain derives from a study of shared clonotypes between healthy human individuals. The method was immunoSEQ multiplex PCR; TCRdb's version includes in-frame clones alone and lacks a portion of them. The sample includes 2 million to 3 million clones, 93% of them seen just once. With 6 bases clipped from V and 6 bases from J, the junction kept 7 bases outside the gene matches. Germline V gives CDR1 MNHNS, CDR2 SASEGT. The length of the CDR3 is 13 residues. Sequencing was carried out using naive CD4+ T cells from PBMCs. Noted subset: CD45RA+ positively selected. This TCR was recovered from a man younger than 30 in good health. Some clones in this sample may be carry-over from other donors' samples. This chain uses TRBV6-1 with TRBJ1-2; 7 nucleotides match TRBD1. The CDR3 is CASRPRQGDGYTF. Written as DNA, the CDR3 is TGTGCCAGCAGGCCGAGACAGGGAGATGGCTACACCTTC.